This T cell receptor (beta chain) was recovered during a study of shared clonotypes between healthy human individuals. Study as a whole: Per donor, CD8 memory used one plate, CD8 naive used two, CD4 memory used three and CD4 naive used three.

This clone was found a few times. Germline loops: CDR1 LNHDA, CDR2 SQIVND (reference sequence). The CDR3 covers 12 residues. The ends were cut back, 3 bases at V and 10 bases at J, with 9 bases in the middle. An approximately 200 ng quantity of DNA, roughly 29,000 T cell genomes, went into the sorted-subset replicate PCRs. TCRdb's copy holds only in-frame clones and misses some; the assay was immunoSEQ multiplex PCR. Of roughly 2.2 million clones in the sample, around 90% were seen once. The V and J genes are TRBV19 and TRBJ1-4; D is unclear. The source is a man in his late teens or twenties in good health. Some clones in this sample may be carry-over from other donors' samples. Sequenced: naive CD4+ T cells from PBMCs. Subset meaning: CD45RA+ positively selected. The CDR3 DNA sequence: TGTGCCAGTAGTATCGGGGTAGGAAAACTGTTTTTT. Translated, it gives CASSIGVGKLFF.